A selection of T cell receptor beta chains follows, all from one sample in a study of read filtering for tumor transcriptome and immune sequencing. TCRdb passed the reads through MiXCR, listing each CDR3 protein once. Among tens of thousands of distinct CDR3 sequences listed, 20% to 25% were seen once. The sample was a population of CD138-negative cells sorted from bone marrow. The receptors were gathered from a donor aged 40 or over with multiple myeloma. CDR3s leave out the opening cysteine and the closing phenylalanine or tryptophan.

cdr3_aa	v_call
ASSPVGRDSPSGYT	TRBV7-9
ASRDNQGGHNEQF	TRBV2
ASSRGRLDTGELF	TRBV19
ASSFGRNNEQF	TRBV7-2
SAADKSNQPQH	TRBV20-1
ASSLQPKGSSSYEQY	TRBV5-1
SARPMMGRGDTEAF	TRBV20-1
ATRSGGARNEQF	TRBV24-1
SARRTNNYGYT	TRBV29-1
ASSPGTPGVGT	TRBV5-1
AISELAGKNTDTQY	TRBV10-3
ASSQDPSYNEKLF	TRBV4-2
ASSVTSARVDTQY	TRBV7-9
ATSDGQGADQPQH	TRBV24-1
ASSFTGTSYNEQF	TRBV5-1
ASSQLGRGVSADTQY	TRBV3-1
ASTYADAYTGELF	TRBV11-3
ASSSDRWKSYEQY	TRBV7-2
ASSSSTGRKDTQY	TRBV5-1
ASSLRTSEKYGYT	TRBV12-3/TRBV12-4
ASNKEVWTEAF	TRBV19
ASSLGETSTDTQY	TRBV4-2
ASSSPGFSTDEQF	TRBV28